This T cell receptor beta chain was captured by sequencing in a study of T cell responses to AZD1222 COVID-19 vaccine. Overall study results and limits: Baseline seropositivity occurred in only a handful of AZD1222 recipients. At 160-218 and 743-854, vaccine-associated CD4 TCRs were dominant, and they spanned spike. Unmutated regions of variants are reportedly targeted by nearly half of spike-specific TCRs.

The CDR3 totals 14 residues. Germline values: CDR1 SGHTA, CDR2 FQGNSA. Trimming removed 0 bases at V and 0 bases at J, with 6 bases between. The method was immunoSEQ multiplex PCR; TCRdb's version includes in-frame clones alone and lacks a portion of them. The sample records tens of thousands of clones, about 90% being singletons. On this clone itself: Its matching antigen is unknown.

The chain links TRBV7-2 to TRBJ2-7; D remains unclear. This sample comprised peripheral blood, obtained on day 0 of MenACWY control vaccination. The receptor comes from an adult in good health. The CDR3 region has the DNA TGTGCCAGCAGCTTAGCGAGCAGCTCCTACGAGCAGTACTTC. Residues: CASSLASSSYEQYF. Using reference TRBV7-2 and TRBJ2-7 for the parts outside the CDR3, the full variable domain is GAGVSQSPSNKVTEKGKDVELRCDPISGHTALYWYRQSLGQGLEFLIYFQGNSAPDKSGLPSDRFSAERTGGSVSTLTIQRTQQEDSAVYLCASSLASSSYEQYFGPGTRLTVT.